This TCR beta chain was identified during a study of spatial heterogeneity in lung cancer. At the level of the study: Unique TCR and UMI combinations averaged more than ten appearances each in raw reads.

In this sample, this clonotype turned up many times. As yet, its antigen is unknown. Since it is a stray read in a library aimed at alpha chains, this beta chain has a size that is not meaningful. Time point specified: sample taken at primary tumor resection. Frozen PBMC, nontumor lung or tumor provided whole RNA, which was sequenced unsorted. Study-wide results and caveats: Circulating ubiquitous expanded tumor TCRs were observed more frequently at resection than at follow-up.

With 4 bases removed from V and 7 bases from J, the gap between germline ends came to 17 bases. The CDR3 covers 14 residues. CDR1 is SGHNT and CDR2 is YYREEE in the germline V gene (reference sequence). TCRdb re-derived calls from the 5' RACE reads in MiXCR, one entry per CDR3 protein. The sample includes about 11,000 distinct CDR3 sequences, less than 4% of them seen just once. The source was PBMCs, collected at surgery. The TCR comes from a female donor with early-stage non-small cell lung cancer. The J gene is TRBJ2-5, the V gene TRBV5-4; D is possibly TRBD1 (5 bases). CDR3 sequence: CASSPQETAATQYF. The CDR3 coding sequence is TGTGCCAGCAGCCCACAGGAGACCGCAGCGACCCAGTACTTC.